The subject of this entry is one T cell receptor beta chain. Its antigen is currently unknown. RNA was extracted and reverse transcribed into cDNA as the sequencing template. Produced via immunoSEQ multiplex PCR; TCRdb's table is partial and in-frame only. This sample has 210,000 or so clones, with roughly 66% found just once. The data belong to a study of CD8+ T cells in alopecia areata. Study conclusions and caveats: Links between baseline CD8+ expansion and response need larger treated cohorts.

Trimming pared 1 base from V and 9 bases from J, leaving 12 bases between. The CDR3 contains 13 residues. From germline, CDR1 is SGHTA and CDR2 FQGTGA. Described treatment: oral pan-JAK inhibitor, 5-10 mg twice daily. The chain joins TRBV7-3 to TRBJ2-5, with D possibly being TRBD2 (7 bases). The source material was CD4+ T cells sorted from blood, sampled at week 44, from a patient treated with tofacitinib. The origin of this receptor is a human donor with alopecia areata. In DNA form, the CDR3 reads TGTGCCAGCAGCTTAATAGGGGGGGAGGCCCAGTACTTC. Its protein is CASSLIGGEAQYF.